This TCR beta chain was identified during a study of regulatory T cells in long-lasting Graves disease. The CDR3 has 14 amino acids. V lost 1 base to trimming and J lost 5 bases, with 11 bases between them. In germline, CDR1 is SGHTA, CDR2 FQGTGA. Study-wide results and limits: Among persistent patients, a larger number of public clonotypes were shared (around 3,000) than among newly diagnosed patients (just over 950).

CDR3-region Arm-PCR and iRepertoire HTBI primers produced the TCR beta libraries. TCRdb analysed the multiplex PCR reads with MiXCR anew, one entry per CDR3 protein. The sample holds hundreds of thousands of distinct CDR3 sequences, roughly 23% seen once. There are many counts of this clonotype. Its antigen remains unknown. Documented time point: persistent/refractory GD, antithyroid drugs over 5 years with positive TRAb. PBMC RNA was the source of the TCR library. The sequencing used peripheral blood mononuclear cells (PBMCs), collected when the disease was refractory, from a patient treated with antithyroid drugs. This TCR was sampled from a female donor with Graves disease. V usage is TRBV7-3 and J usage is TRBJ2-5, with D possibly being TRBD1 (5 bases). CDR3 nucleotides: TGTGCCAGCAGCTTAAGTCCAGGGATGGAGACCCAGTACTTC. Amino acids: CASSLSPGMETQYF.